The present entry profiles one TCR beta chain with its context. The antigen remains undetermined. This record comes from a study of identical twins. CDR1 is SQVTM, CDR2 ANQGSEA, per germline. The CDR3 has 18 amino acids. Trimming took off 5 bases at V and 4 bases at J, with 26 bases between the two ends. Study observations and caveats: The models systematically underestimated how much out-of-frame TCR alpha was shared in monozygotic twins. Twin-shared out-of-frame alpha sequences were enriched for low generation probability.

A template switching step contributed a universal primer site, while unique molecular identifiers were present in the cDNA. Each CDR3 protein is one row after TCRdb ran MiXCR on the 5' RACE reads. The table records 250,000 to 350,000 distinct CDR3 sequences, about 8.9% of them present only once. These same records also appear under a second study, on yellow fever vaccine responses in identical twins.

The chain is built from TRBV29-1 and TRBJ2-2; tentatively, D is TRBD1 (6 bases). The sequence was obtained from a woman in her late teens or twenties in good health. The sequenced material came from memory (CD45RO+) T cells sorted from blood. CDR3 in DNA: TGCAGCGTTTCGGCCGGGATTCTTGGGGAAGGGGGCACCGGGGAGCTGTTTTTT. This encodes CSVSAGILGEGGTGELFF.